The 23 T cell receptor beta chains presented below share a single source sample, sequenced in a study of regulatory T cells in long-lasting Graves disease. Combining iRepertoire HTBI primers with Arm-PCR of CDR3 regions, the authors built TCR beta libraries. Via MiXCR, TCRdb re-called the multiplex PCR reads, giving one row per CDR3 protein. The sample consists of about 520,000 distinct CDR3 sequences, around 12% of them appearing once. Time point: newly diagnosed GD, antithyroid drugs for less than 3 months. PBMCs provided the RNA from which the TCR library was made. The sample was also reused in another study, on T cells in Graves' hyperthyroidism and ophthalmopathy.

The sequenced sample was peripheral blood mononuclear cells (PBMCs), obtained at new diagnosis, from a patient treated with antithyroid drugs. The receptors stem from a woman aged 30 to 39 with Graves disease.

The chain recombines TRBV27 with TRBJ2-2; the D is unclear. The CDR3 loop spans 15 amino acids. CDR1 and CDR2 (germline): MNHEY, SMNVEV (reference sequence). V lost 3 bases, J lost 6 bases, and 14 bases lay in between. CDR3 residues: CASSLVSTGPGELFF. In DNA form, the CDR3 reads TGTGCCAGCAGTTTGGTTAGTACCGGGCCCGGGGAGCTGTTTTTT.

The chain has TRBV19 and TRBJ2-6; 8 bases are a match to TRBD1. In germline, CDR1 is LNHDA, CDR2 SQIVND (reference sequence). This CDR3 is built from 18 residues. V lost 6 bases to trimming and J lost 3 bases; unmatched junction nucleotides: 13. The CDR3 loop is CASSPGTGGFVGANVLTF. The CDR3 DNA reads TGTGCCAGTAGCCCCGGGACAGGAGGATTTGTTGGGGCCAACGTCCTGACTTTC. The full variable domain, its missing parts supplied by reference TRBV19 and TRBJ2-6, is DGGITQSPKYLFRKEGQNVTLSCEQNLNHDAMYWYRQDPGQGLRLIYYSQIVNDFQKGDIAEGYSVSREKKESFPLTVTSAQKNPTAFYLCASSPGTGGFVGANVLTFGAGSRLTVL.

This clonotype was seen ten or more times. The chain uses TRBV7-9 and TRBJ2-1; 10 nucleotides agree with TRBD2. J gave up 6 bases and V 4 bases, and 9 bases lay outside the gene matches. This CDR3 has 16 residues. Germline values: CDR1 SEHNR, CDR2 FQNEAQ (reference sequence). As DNA, the CDR3 is TGTGCCAGCAGCTCACCCCTAGCGGGAGTGATCAATGAGCAGTTCTTC. It codes for CASSSPLAGVINEQFF.

This clonotype was detected many times. This sequence joins TRBV6-5 and TRBJ2-5; 10 bases line up with TRBD2. Trimming took 2 bases from V and 4 from J; bases not matched to a gene: 10. The germline gives CDR1 MNHEY, CDR2 SVGAGI. The CDR3 is made up of 17 amino acids. The CDR3 spells CASSYPKREGLSETQYF. Written as DNA, the CDR3 is TGTGCCAGCAGTTACCCTAAGCGGGAGGGCCTTTCAGAGACCCAGTACTTC.

This clonotype was observed a single time. Given a far larger clone just one base away, this is likely a sequencing read error. The chain is built from TRBV7-2 and TRBJ2-3; no reliable D call. Germline V CDR1 and CDR2: SGHTA, FQGNSA. V lost 2 bases, J lost 0 bases, and 6 bases lay in between. This CDR3 is 14 amino acids long. The chain's CDR3 is CASSLIGSTDTQYF. For the CDR3, the DNA is TGTGCCAGCAGCTTAATCGGGAGCACAGATACGCAGTATTTT.

The table lists this clonotype with many counts. The J gene is TRBJ2-5, the V gene TRBV29-1; the match to TRBD1 covers 7 bases. CDR1 and CDR2 from the germline V gene are SQVTM and ANQGSEA. This CDR3 spans 14 amino acids. The junction had 5 bases not matched to a gene; V was cut back by 0 bases and J by 4 bases. The CDR3 DNA sequence: TGCAGCGTTGAAGATCTTGGGACAGCAGAGACCCAGTACTTC. Translation: CSVEDLGTAETQYF.

This clonotype appeared many times. CDR3 sequence reads: CASSEGLGSIQYF. As DNA, the CDR3 is TGTGCCAGCAGTGAGGGACTCGGCAGCATTCAGTACTTC. J is TRBJ2-4 and V is TRBV2, with TRBD2 as a possible D gene (6 bases). This CDR3 has 13 residues. V shed 3 bases and J shed 9 bases, with 12 bases lying between them. Germline V gives CDR1 SNHLY, CDR2 FYNNEI.

This clonotype appeared many times. The CDR3 DNA reads TGTGCCAGCAGCCCTCTAGCGGGAGGGCCGATTAATGGGGAGCTGTTTTTT. It specifies CASSPLAGGPINGELFF. This chain uses TRBV7-8 with TRBJ2-2, with 12 nucleotides matching TRBD2. Germline CDR1 SGHVS, CDR2 FQNEAQ. V was clipped by 5 bases and J by 8 bases; unmatched bases: 12. The CDR3 has 17 residues.

In its sample, this clonotype was seen many times. V and J are TRBV30 and TRBJ1-2, with D uncertain. CDR3 length: 13 amino acids. Germline V gene data show CDR1 as GTSNPN and CDR2 as SVGIG (reference sequence). The V end lost 3 bases, the J end lost 2 bases, and 10 bases lay between the germline ends. CDR3 region: CAWRPQENYGYTF. CDR3 bases: TGTGCCTGGAGGCCTCAGGAAAACTATGGCTACACCTTC.

This clonotype was detected a few times. The V call is TRBV15, the J call TRBJ2-3; the D gene could be TRBD1 or TRBD2 (5 bases each). The CDR3 is made up of 16 amino acids. Trimming cost V 0 bases and J 3 bases, with 13 bases left between them. Germline CDR1 reads LNHNV; CDR2 reads YYDKDF (reference sequence). The CDR3 here is CATSRDWGSRTDTQYF. The CDR3 DNA reads as TGTGCCACCAGCAGAGATTGGGGGAGTCGAACAGATACGCAGTATTTT.

This clonotype was counted at least ten times. The genes are TRBV20-1 and TRBJ2-5, with D maybe TRBD1 (7 bases). This CDR3 region has 15 residues. The germline gives CDR1 DFQATT, CDR2 SNEGSKA (reference sequence). V was cut by 0 bases and J by 4 bases, with 15 bases left in between. The CDR3, as DNA: TGCAGTGCTAGAGATCCAGGGGGGAGGATAGAGACCCAGTACTTC. Encoded protein: CSARDPGGRIETQYF.

This clonotype was observed a few times. V usage is TRBV10-3 and J usage is TRBJ2-7, with 8 bases aligning to TRBD2. The trim removed 2 bases at V and 2 bases at J, leaving 5 bases unmatched. This CDR3 is built from 15 residues. From germline, CDR1 is ENHRY and CDR2 SYGVKD. The CDR3 sequence: CAISEGPLAAYEQYF. The CDR3 nucleotides read TGTGCCATCAGTGAGGGTCCACTAGCGGCCTACGAGCAGTACTTC.

The rearrangement links TRBV7-3 to TRBJ2-7; D may match TRBD1 or TRBD2 (5 bases each). Germline CDR1 and CDR2: SGHTA and FQGTGA. Trimming removed 4 bases from V and 5 bases from J, with 18 bases in between. The CDR3 consists of 15 residues. This CDR3 is CASSYTGTPKNEQYF. The DNA of the CDR3 is TGTGCCAGCAGCTATACGGGGACCCCCAAGAACGAGCAGTACTTC.

There are many counts of this clonotype. The genes are TRBV12-3 or TRBV12-4 and TRBJ1-2; D not certain. With 6 bases removed from V and 2 bases from J, the gap between germline ends came to 7 bases. This CDR3 has 12 amino acids. The CDR3 sequence is CASSLQNYGYTF. The CDR3 DNA is TGTGCCAGCAGCCTACAAAACTATGGCTACACCTTC.

This clonotype was detected a few times. This chain links TRBV5-5 with TRBJ2-7; 11 bases line up with TRBD1. After removal of 3 bases from V and 5 bases from J, the junction contained 10 bases not matched to a gene. This CDR3 is 16 amino acids long. Germline-derived CDR1 and CDR2 are SGHKS and YYEKEE (reference sequence). The CDR3 spells CASSSLTGTGGHEQYF. DNA of the CDR3: TGTGCCAGCAGCTCCCTTACCGGGACAGGGGGTCACGAGCAGTACTTC.

This clonotype was recorded many times. The J gene is TRBJ1-1, the V gene TRBV2, with 10 bases lining up with TRBD1. The ends lost 6 bases at V and 0 bases at J; junction bases unmatched: 4. This CDR3 region has 15 residues. Germline V gives CDR1 SNHLY, CDR2 FYNNEI. CDR3 sequence reads: CASRPTGGLNTEAFF. In nucleotides, the CDR3 is TGTGCCAGCAGACCGACAGGGGGCCTGAACACTGAAGCTTTCTTT.

This clonotype has ten or more counts. The CDR3 spells CASSWTGTGGQETQYF. As DNA, the CDR3 is TGCGCCAGCAGCTGGACCGGGACAGGGGGTCAAGAGACCCAGTACTTC. The chain uses TRBV5-1 and TRBJ2-5; 11 nucleotides match TRBD1. Germline values: CDR1 SGHRS, CDR2 YFSETQ. V lost 3 bases, J lost 2 bases, and 6 bases stayed unmatched. This CDR3 contains 16 residues.

This clonotype came up many times. Written as DNA, the CDR3 is TGTGCCAGCAGTTTGGGGGGCAGTCAGGAGACCCAGTACTTC. Translated, it gives CASSLGGSQETQYF. This sequence joins TRBV12-3 or TRBV12-4 and TRBJ2-5; D may match TRBD1 or TRBD2 (6 bases each). V lost 3 bases and J lost 5, with 13 bases in between. The CDR3 runs 14 residues.

J is TRBJ1-2 and V is TRBV29-1, with no clear D. Germline V gene data show CDR1 as SQVTM and CDR2 as ANQGSEA. Trimming stripped 4 bases from V and 5 bases from J, with 14 bases between. The CDR3 length is 13 residues. CDR3 loop: CSVGSRKEYGYTF. The CDR3 DNA reads as TGCAGCGTTGGATCCAGGAAAGAATATGGCTACACCTTC.

This clonotype was counted many times. The J gene is TRBJ1-1, the V gene TRBV5-1; D unresolved. The CDR3 length is 14 residues. Trimming took 0 bases from V and 3 from J, leaving 9 bases between them. Germline values: CDR1 SGHRS, CDR2 YFSETQ. The DNA of the CDR3 is TGCGCCAGCAGCTTGGGGCGAGGAGACACTGAAGCTTTCTTT. It specifies CASSLGRGDTEAFF.

J is TRBJ1-1 and V is TRBV5-6; 12 nucleotides match TRBD1. The CDR3 consists of 18 residues. Germline CDR1 is SGHDT and CDR2 is YYEEEE. The J segment lost 1 base and the V segment lost 4 bases, leaving 11 bases of the junction unmatched. CDR3 loop: CASSPPRGTGGANTEAFF. The DNA of the CDR3 is TGTGCCAGCAGCCCCCCAAGGGGGACAGGGGGCGCGAACACTGAAGCTTTCTTT.

This chain uses TRBV20-1 with TRBJ2-1; possibly TRBD2 for D (6 bases). CDR3 length equals 14 residues. Trimming took 3 bases from V and 5 from J, leaving 14 bases between them. Per the germline V gene, CDR1 is DFQATT and CDR2 is SNEGSKA (reference sequence). The CDR3 DNA reads as TGCAGTGCTAGGGACCTTACTAGCCACAATGAGCAGTTCTTC. Amino acid sequence: CSARDLTSHNEQFF.

This clonotype appeared many times. The chain couples TRBV7-2 to TRBJ2-1; D uncertain. There are 15 residues in the CDR3. Trimming shortened V by 0 bases and J by 0 bases, and 6 bases separated the two germline ends. In germline, CDR1 is SGHTA, CDR2 FQGNSA. This CDR3 reads CASSLARSSYNEQFF. The CDR3, as DNA: TGTGCCAGCAGCTTAGCGCGAAGCTCCTACAATGAGCAGTTCTTC.